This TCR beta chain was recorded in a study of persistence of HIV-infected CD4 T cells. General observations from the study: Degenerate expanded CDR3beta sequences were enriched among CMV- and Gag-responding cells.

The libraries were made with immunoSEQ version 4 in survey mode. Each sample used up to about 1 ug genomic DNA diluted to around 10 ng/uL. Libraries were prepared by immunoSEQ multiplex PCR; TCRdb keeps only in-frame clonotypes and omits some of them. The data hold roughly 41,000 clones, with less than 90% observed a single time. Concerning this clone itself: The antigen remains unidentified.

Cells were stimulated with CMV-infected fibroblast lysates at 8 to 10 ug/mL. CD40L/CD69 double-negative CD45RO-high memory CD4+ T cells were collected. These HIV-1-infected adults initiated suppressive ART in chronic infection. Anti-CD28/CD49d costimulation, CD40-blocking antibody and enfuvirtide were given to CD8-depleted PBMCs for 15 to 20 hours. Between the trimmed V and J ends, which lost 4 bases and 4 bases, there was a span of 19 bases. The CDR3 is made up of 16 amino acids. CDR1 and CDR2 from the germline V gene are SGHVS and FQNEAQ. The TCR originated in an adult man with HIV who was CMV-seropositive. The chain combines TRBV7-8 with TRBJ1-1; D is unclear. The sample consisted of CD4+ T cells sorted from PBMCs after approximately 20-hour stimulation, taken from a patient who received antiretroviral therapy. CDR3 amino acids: CASSSRGGVGFTEAFF. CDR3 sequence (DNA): TGTGCCAGCAGCTCCCGAGGAGGAGTTGGGTTCACTGAAGCTTTCTTT.